The clone carrying this TCR beta chain was observed a few times. Its antigen is as yet unknown. The data stem from a study of blood T cells in healthy people across ages. General observations from the study: The unsorted PBMCs prevented any conclusive comparison of naive versus antigen-experienced cells.

With a J-beta primer mix and a sample-barcoded 5' primer, a second PCR ran roughly 7 to 11 cycles. Each TCR beta cDNA got a 12-nucleotide random molecular identifier. One entry per CDR3 protein, called by TCRdb with MiXCR from the 5' RACE reads. The sample shows more than 450,000 distinct CDR3 sequences, approximately 26% of them seen only once. In addition, the sample was reused for a study of T cells of mothers and their children. As that report states: Using about 1.5 ug per 15 ul, all extracted RNA underwent cDNA synthesis. The authors identified no persistent microchimeric T cell clones.

Sequencing was carried out using blood. This receptor was obtained from a boy between 2 and 10 years old in good health.

CDR3: CASSPIATNEKLFF. For the CDR3, the DNA is TGTGCCAGCAGTCCCATAGCAACTAATGAAAAACTGTTTTTT. The chain couples TRBV3-1 to TRBJ1-4; no firm D call. Trimming left V 6 bases short and J 0 bases short, with 8 bases between. The length of the CDR3 is 14 residues. Germline lookup yields CDR1 LGHDT and CDR2 YNNKEL (reference sequence). Supplemented by reference TRBV3-1 and TRBJ1-4, the full variable domain reads DTAVSQTPKYLVTQMGNDKSIKCEQNLGHDTMYWYKQDSKKFLKIMFSYNNKELIINETVPNRFSPKSPDKAHLNLHINSLELGDSAVYFCASSPIATNEKLFFGSGTQLSVL.